These T cell receptor beta chains were read from a single sample in a study of blood T cell repertoires in COVID-19. TCRdb keeps only in-frame clones here, not all; method: immunoSEQ multiplex PCR. Counted here are 200,000 to 250,000 clones, around 85% occurring once; the ten biggest clones make up under 20%. Material: PBMCs or T cells enriched from blood (not recorded which). The receptors shown here come from a man aged 40-50 years who had recovered from COVID-19. Each CDR3 is given with its conserved first and last residue. D genes are given only for firm matches. The size field is filled for only some rows; it gives once, few, many or a size class.

d_call,v_call,clone_size,j_call,cdr3_nt,cdr3_aa
.,TRBV5-6,.,TRBJ1-1,TGTGCCAGCAGCTTGGGGGTCCGGGAGAAGAGCACTGAAGCTTTCTTT,CASSLGVREKSTEAFF
.,TRBV19,.,TRBJ2-3,TGTGCCAGTAGACCATGGAGGCGCTCATCGGAGGGAACAGATACGCAGTATTTT,CASRPWRRSSEGTDTQYF
TRBD2,TRBV9,.,TRBJ2-2,TGTGCCAGCAGCCCAGGGGGACTAGCGGGAGATCCCGGGCTGTTTTTT,CASSPGGLAGDPGLFF
TRBD2,TRBV11-3,.,TRBJ2-7,TGTGCCAGCAGCTTAGGAAGTGGACTAGCTGGCTACGAGCAGTACTTC,CASSLGSGLAGYEQYF
TRBD1,TRBV5-6,.,TRBJ2-7,TGTGCCAGCAGCCGACAGGGATCCTACGAGCAGTACTTC,CASSRQGSYEQYF
TRBD2,TRBV9,.,TRBJ2-1,TGTGCCAGCAGCGCCGGGGGGAAGGGCTCCTACAATGAGCAGTTCTTC,CASSAGGKGSYNEQFF
TRBD2,TRBV29-1,few,TRBJ2-1,TGCAGCGTTTCACCGGGACTACTGACCTACAATGAGCAGTTCTTC,CSVSPGLLTYNEQFF
.,TRBV5-1,.,TRBJ1-4,TGCGCCAGCAGCTTGGGGGCAGGGTATGAAAAACTGTTTTTT,CASSLGAGYEKLFF
TRBD1,TRBV2,.,TRBJ1-2,TGTGCCAGCAGTGTAAGGACAGGGGACTATGGCTACACCTTC,CASSVRTGDYGYTF
TRBD2,TRBV28,.,TRBJ2-2,TGTGCCAGCAGCCTCGAGCGGGATAGGACCGGGGAGCTGTTTTTT,CASSLERDRTGELFF
TRBD2,TRBV4-2,.,TRBJ2-7,TGTGCCAGCAGCCAGGTGACTAGCGGGTCCTACGAGCAGTACTTC,CASSQVTSGSYEQYF
TRBD2,TRBV6-4,many,TRBJ2-1,TGTGCCAGCAGTGAAGGCGGGAGAGTTGCCAATGAGCAGTTCTTC,CASSEGGRVANEQFF
.,TRBV4-3,.,TRBJ1-2,TGCGCCAGCAGCCAAGCCCTAGGAGGGGCGTATGGCTACACCTTC,CASSQALGGAYGYTF
TRBD2,TRBV4-1,.,TRBJ2-1,TGCGCCAGCAGCCAAGGGCTTAGCGGGGGCCACAATGAGCAGTTCTTC,CASSQGLSGGHNEQFF
TRBD2,TRBV7-9,.,TRBJ2-7,TGTGCCAGCAGCACGACTAGCGGCGGATACGAGCAGTACTTC,CASSTTSGGYEQYF
.,TRBV7-6,.,TRBJ1-4,TGTGCCAGCAGTACGACGGACTATGGGGAAAAACTGTTTTTT,CASSTTDYGEKLFF
.,TRBV5-6,.,TRBJ2-7,TGTGCCAGCAGCTTGCTCCTACAGGGATCCTACGAGCAGTACTTC,CASSLLLQGSYEQYF
.,TRBV18,.,TRBJ2-6,TGTGCCAGCTCACCATATCGGGGGAATGGGGCCAACGTCCTGACTTTC,CASSPYRGNGANVLTF
.,TRBV5-6,few,TRBJ1-2,TGTGCCAGCAGCTTGTATACAGGGCCAGGCTATGGCTACACCTTC,CASSLYTGPGYGYTF
TRBD1,TRBV2,few,TRBJ2-7,TGTGCCACCATGACAGGGGGCAACGAGCAGTACTTC,CATMTGGNEQYF
.,TRBV21-1,.,TRBJ1-5,TGTGCCAGCAGCTCGAGAACGAAGGACGGGACAGGGGACCTAAATCAGCCCCAGCATTTT,CASSSRTKDGTGDLNQPQHF
TRBD2,TRBV5-4,.,TRBJ2-7,TGTGCCAGCAGCTTGGCCGGCGGGAGGTCCTCCTACGAGCAGTACTTC,CASSLAGGRSSYEQYF
.,TRBV25-1,.,TRBJ1-5,TGTGCCAGCACAGGGAATCAGCCCCAGCATTTT,CASTGNQPQHF
TRBD1,TRBV5-1,.,TRBJ2-5,TGCGCCAGCAACCTTCGGCTGGACAGGGAAGAGACCCAGTACTTC,CASNLRLDREETQYF
.,TRBV7-2,.,TRBJ1-5,TGTGCCAGCAGCTACAGGGCCCAGCCCCAGCATTTT,CASSYRAQPQHF